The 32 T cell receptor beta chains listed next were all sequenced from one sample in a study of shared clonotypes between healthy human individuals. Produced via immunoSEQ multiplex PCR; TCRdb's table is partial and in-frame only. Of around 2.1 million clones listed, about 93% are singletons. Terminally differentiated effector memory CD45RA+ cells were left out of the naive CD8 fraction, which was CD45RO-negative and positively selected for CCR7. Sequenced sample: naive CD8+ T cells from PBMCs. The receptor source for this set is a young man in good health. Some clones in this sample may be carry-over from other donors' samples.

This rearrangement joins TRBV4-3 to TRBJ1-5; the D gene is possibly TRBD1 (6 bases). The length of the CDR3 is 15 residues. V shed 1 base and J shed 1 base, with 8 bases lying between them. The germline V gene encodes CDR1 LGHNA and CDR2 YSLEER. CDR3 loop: CASSQVRGSNQPQHF. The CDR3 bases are TGCGCCAGCAGCCAAGTGAGGGGGAGCAATCAGCCCCAGCATTTT.

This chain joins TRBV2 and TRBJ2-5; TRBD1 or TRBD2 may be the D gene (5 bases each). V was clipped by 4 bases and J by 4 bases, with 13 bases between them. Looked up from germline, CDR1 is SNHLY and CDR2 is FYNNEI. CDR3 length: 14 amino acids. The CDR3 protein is CASSGGVLRETQYF. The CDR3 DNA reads TGTGCCAGCAGTGGAGGGGTATTACGAGAGACCCAGTACTTC.

The CDR3 nucleotides read TGTGCCAGCAGAATCGGGGGGGGTTTGAACACTGAAGCTTTCTTT. Translated: CASRIGGGLNTEAFF. The chain is built from TRBV4-2 and TRBJ1-1; possibly TRBD1 for D (5 bases). This CDR3 has 15 amino acids. V lost 6 bases and J 0 bases, leaving 14 bases between the germline ends. Germline loops: CDR1 LGHNA, CDR2 YNFKEQ.

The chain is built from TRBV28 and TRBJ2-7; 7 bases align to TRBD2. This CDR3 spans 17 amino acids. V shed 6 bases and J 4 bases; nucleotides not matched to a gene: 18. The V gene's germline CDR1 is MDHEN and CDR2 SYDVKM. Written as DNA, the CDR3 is TGTGCCAGCAGACCCACCATCCTTAGCGGGCGGCATTACGAGCAGTACTTC. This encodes CASRPTILSGRHYEQYF.

CDR3 DNA sequence: TGTGCCAGCAGCTTAGGGAGGGGTTGGACCAATGAGCAGTTCTTC. It translates to CASSLGRGWTNEQFF. The V and J genes are TRBV13 and TRBJ2-1; D tentatively reads TRBD1 or TRBD2 (5 bases each). V lost 0 bases, J lost 6 bases, and 12 bases lay in between. CDR1 is PRHDT, CDR2 FYEKMQ, per germline (reference sequence). The CDR3 loop spans 15 amino acids.

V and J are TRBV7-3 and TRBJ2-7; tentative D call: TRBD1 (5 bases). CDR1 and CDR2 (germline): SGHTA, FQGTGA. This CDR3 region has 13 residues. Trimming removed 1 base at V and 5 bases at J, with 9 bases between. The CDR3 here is CASSLIGAHEQYF. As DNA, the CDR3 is TGTGCCAGCAGCTTAATAGGGGCCCACGAGCAGTACTTC.

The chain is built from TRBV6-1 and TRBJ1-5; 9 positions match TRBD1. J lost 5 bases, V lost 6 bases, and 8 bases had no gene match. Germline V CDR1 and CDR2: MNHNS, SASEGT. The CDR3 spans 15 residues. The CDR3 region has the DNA TGTGCCAGCAGCTCATGGGACAGGGTCGATCAGCCCCAGCATTTT. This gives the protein CASSSWDRVDQPQHF.

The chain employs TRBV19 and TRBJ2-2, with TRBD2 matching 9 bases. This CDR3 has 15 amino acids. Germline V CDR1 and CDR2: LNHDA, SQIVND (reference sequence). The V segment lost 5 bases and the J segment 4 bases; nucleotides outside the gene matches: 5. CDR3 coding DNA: TGTGCCAGTAGTTCTAGCGGGATGGGCACCGGGGAGCTGTTTTTT. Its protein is CASSSSGMGTGELFF.

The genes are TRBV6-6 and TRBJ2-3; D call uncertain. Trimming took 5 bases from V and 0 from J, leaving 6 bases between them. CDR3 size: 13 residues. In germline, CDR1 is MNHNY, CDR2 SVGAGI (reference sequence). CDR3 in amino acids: CASSRYSTDTQYF. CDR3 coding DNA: TGTGCCAGCAGTCGATATAGCACAGATACGCAGTATTTT.

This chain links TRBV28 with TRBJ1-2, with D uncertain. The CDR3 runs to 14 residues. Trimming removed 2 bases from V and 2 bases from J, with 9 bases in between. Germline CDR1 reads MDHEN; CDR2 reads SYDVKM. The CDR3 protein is CASSLQVENYGYTF. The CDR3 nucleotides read TGTGCCAGCAGTTTACAGGTGGAGAACTATGGCTACACCTTC.

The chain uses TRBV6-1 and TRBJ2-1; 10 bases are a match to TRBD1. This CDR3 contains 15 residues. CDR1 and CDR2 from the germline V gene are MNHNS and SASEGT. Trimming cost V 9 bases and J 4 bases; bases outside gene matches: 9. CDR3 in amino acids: CASSPRTGGYNEQFF. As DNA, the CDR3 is TGTGCCAGTTCCCCAAGGACAGGGGGTTACAATGAGCAGTTCTTC.

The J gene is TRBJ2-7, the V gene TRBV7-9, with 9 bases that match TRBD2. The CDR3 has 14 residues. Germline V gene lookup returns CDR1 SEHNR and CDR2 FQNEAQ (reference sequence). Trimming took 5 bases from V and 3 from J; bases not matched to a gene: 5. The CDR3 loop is CASSLTSGVYEQYF. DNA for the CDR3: TGTGCCAGCAGCCTGACTAGCGGAGTCTACGAGCAGTACTTC.

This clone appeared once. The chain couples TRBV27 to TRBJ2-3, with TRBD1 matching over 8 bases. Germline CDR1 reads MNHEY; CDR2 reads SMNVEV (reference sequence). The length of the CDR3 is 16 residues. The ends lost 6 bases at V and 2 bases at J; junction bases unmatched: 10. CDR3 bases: TGTGCCAGCAGCTTCTTTCGACAGGGGACCACAGATACGCAGTATTTT. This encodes CASSFFRQGTTDTQYF.

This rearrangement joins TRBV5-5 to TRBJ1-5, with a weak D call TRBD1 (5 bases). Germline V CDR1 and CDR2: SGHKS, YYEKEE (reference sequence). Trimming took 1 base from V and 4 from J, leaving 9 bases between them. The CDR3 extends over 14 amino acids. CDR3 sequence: CASSLWDGNQPQHF. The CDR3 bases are TGTGCCAGCAGCTTGTGGGACGGTAATCAGCCCCAGCATTTT.

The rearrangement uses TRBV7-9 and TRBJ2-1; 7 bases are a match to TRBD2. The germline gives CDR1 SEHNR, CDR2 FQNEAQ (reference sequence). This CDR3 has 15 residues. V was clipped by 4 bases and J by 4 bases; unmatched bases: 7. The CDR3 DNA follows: TGTGCCAGCAGCTCCCGGGACTACTTTTACAATGAGCAGTTCTTC. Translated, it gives CASSSRDYFYNEQFF.

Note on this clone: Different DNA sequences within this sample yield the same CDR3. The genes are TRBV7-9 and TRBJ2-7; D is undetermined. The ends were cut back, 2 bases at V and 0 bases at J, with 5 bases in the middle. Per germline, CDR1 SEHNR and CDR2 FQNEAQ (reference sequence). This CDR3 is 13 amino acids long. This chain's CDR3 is CASSLTSSYEQYF. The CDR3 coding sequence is TGTGCCAGCAGCTTAACCAGCTCCTACGAGCAGTACTTC.

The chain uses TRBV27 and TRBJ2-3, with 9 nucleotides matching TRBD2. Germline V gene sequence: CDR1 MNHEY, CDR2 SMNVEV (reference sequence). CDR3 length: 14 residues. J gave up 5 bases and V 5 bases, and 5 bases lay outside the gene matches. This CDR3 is CASSLLAGRDTQYF. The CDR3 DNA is TGTGCCAGCAGTCTTCTAGCGGGAAGAGATACGCAGTATTTT.

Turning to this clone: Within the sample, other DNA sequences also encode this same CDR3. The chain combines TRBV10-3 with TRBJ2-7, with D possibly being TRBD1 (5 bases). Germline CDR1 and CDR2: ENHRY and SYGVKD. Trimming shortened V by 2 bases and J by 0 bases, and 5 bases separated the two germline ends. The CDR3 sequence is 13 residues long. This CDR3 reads CAISEDSSYEQYF. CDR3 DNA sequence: TGTGCCATCAGTGAGGACAGCTCCTACGAGCAGTACTTC.

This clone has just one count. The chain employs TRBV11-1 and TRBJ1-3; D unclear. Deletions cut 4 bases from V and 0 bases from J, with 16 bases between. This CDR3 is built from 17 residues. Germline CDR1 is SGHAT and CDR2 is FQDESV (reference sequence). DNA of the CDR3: TGTGCCAGCAGCTCGGTGGAGGGAAAGCTCTCTGGAAACACCATATATTTT. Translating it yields CASSSVEGKLSGNTIYF.

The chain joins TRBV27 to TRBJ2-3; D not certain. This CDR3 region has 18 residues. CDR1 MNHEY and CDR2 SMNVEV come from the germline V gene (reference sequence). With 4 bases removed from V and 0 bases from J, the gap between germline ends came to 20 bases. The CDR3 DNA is TGTGCCAGCAGTTCCGCCCTGCCGATCCTACCTAGCACAGATACGCAGTATTTT. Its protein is CASSSALPILPSTDTQYF.

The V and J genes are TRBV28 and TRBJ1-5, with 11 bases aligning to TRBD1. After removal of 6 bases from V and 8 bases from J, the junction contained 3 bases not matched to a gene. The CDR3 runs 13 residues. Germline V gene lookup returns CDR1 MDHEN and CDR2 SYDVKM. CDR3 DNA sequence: TGTGCCAGCAGGAGGACAGGGGGCAAGCCCCAGCATTTT. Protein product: CASRRTGGKPQHF.

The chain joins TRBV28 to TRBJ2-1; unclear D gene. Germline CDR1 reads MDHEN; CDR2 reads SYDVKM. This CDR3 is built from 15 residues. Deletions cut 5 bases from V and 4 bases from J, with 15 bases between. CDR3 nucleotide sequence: TGTGCCAGCAGTCCCGGATCCCCCAGGTACAATGAGCAGTTCTTC. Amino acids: CASSPGSPRYNEQFF.

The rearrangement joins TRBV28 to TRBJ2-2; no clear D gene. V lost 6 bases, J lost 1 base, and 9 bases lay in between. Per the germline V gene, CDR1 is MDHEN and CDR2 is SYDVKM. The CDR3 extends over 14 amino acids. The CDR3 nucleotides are TGTGCCAGCAGGTACACAGAGAACACCGGGGAGCTGTTTTTT. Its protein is CASRYTENTGELFF.

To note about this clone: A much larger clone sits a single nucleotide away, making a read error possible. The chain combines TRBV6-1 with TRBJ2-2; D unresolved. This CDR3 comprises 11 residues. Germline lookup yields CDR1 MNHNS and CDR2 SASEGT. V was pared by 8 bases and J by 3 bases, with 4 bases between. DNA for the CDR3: TGTGCCAGCGAGGACACCGGGGAGCTGTTTTTT. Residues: CASEDTGELFF.

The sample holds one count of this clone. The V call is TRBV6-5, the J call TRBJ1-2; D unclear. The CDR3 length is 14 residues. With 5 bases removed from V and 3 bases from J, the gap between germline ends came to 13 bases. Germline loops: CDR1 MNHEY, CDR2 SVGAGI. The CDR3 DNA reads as TGTGCCAGCAGTACGCTAGGAATACACTATGGCTACACCTTC. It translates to CASSTLGIHYGYTF.

The CDR3 region is CASGGSMNTEAFF. CDR3 DNA sequence: TGTGCCAGCGGGGGCAGCATGAACACTGAAGCTTTCTTT. This chain links TRBV7-9 with TRBJ1-1; D perhaps matches TRBD1 (6 bases). The V end was cut by 8 bases, the J end by 0 bases, with 10 bases between. This CDR3 has 13 residues. In germline, CDR1 is SEHNR, CDR2 FQNEAQ (reference sequence).

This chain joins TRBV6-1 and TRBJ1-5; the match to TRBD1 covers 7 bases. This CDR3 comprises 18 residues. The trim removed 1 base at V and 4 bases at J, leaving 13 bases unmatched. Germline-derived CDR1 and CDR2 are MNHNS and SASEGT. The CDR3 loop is CASSEEVRGAGGNQPQHF. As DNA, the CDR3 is TGTGCCAGCAGTGAAGAAGTTAGAGGGGCAGGGGGTAATCAGCCCCAGCATTTT.

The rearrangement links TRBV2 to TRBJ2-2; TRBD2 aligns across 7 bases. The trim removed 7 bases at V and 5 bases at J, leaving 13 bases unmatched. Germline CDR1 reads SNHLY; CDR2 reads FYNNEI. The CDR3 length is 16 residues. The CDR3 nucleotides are TGTGCCAGCACCCTGGGGGGAGGGCGAGGGACCGGGGAGCTGTTTTTT. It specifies CASTLGGGRGTGELFF.

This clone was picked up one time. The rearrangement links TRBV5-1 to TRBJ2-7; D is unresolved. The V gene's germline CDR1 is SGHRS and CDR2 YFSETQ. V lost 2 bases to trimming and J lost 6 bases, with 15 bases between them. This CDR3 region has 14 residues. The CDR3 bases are TGCGCCAGCAGCTTATCGTACAGACCTCTCGAGCAGTACTTC. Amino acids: CASSLSYRPLEQYF.

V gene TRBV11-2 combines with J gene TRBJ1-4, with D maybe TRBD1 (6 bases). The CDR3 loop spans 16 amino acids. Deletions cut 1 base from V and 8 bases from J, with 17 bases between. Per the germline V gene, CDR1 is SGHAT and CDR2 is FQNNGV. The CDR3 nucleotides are TGTGCCAGCAGCTTAGGTCCGACAGGCCGTCCCGAAAAACTGTTTTTT. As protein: CASSLGPTGRPEKLFF.

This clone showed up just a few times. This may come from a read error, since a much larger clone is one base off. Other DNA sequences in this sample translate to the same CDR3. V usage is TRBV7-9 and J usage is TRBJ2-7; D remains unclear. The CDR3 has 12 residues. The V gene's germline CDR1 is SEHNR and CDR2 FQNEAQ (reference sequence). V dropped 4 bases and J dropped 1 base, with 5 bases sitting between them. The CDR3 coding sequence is TGTGCCAGCAGCTCCAATTCCTACGAGCAGTACTTC. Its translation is CASSSNSYEQYF.

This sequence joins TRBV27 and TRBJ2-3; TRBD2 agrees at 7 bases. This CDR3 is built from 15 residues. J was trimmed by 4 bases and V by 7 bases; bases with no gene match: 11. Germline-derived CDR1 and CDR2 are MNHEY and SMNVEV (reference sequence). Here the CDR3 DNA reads TGTGCCAGCAATCCCGGCGGCGGGAGCGCAGATACGCAGTATTTT. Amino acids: CASNPGGGSADTQYF.